This entry concerns a single T cell receptor (beta chain). Which antigen it targets is not known. Base qualities were left out, and no much larger clone turns up one base away. The junction carries 9 bases between V and J, which are trimmed by 0 bases and 9 bases respectively. Measured from the cysteine to the phenylalanine, the CDR3 is 13 residues long. CDR3 DNA is the only sequence kept; it has 39 bases, read in frame from the first base. CDR1 and CDR2 were assigned from the germline V gene as MNHEY and SVGEGT. TCRbeta CDR3 regions were amplified from genomic DNA using the immunoSEQ Assay, a bias-controlled multiplex PCR. In the authors' own workflow: Nucleated cell counts per sample were estimated from amplification of reference gene primers within the assay. To quantify the absolute abundance of each unique TCRbeta CDR3 rearrangement, sequence reads were collapsed and filtered. For each sample, productive Simpson clonality was calculated as the square root of Simpson's diversity index across productive rearrangements. Not all clones reach the TCRdb copy of this immuneACCESS table, which keeps in-frame sequences only. Checked studies attribute under half of the gap to unresolved V genes and leave the rest unexplained. That table furnishes V, J and clone size, whereas the DNA furnished D and trimming. This sample is represented by fewer than 60,000 clones; over 75% of them were singletons. Of the sample, 9.5% to 15% is held by the ten largest clones.

This record comes from a study of blood T cell repertoires in COVID-19 (dated by TCRdb to the early 2020s). About the investigation overall: Samples covering the acute and convalescent phases of COVID-19 were provided by collaborators in the United States, Italy and Spain. The prospective study material was composed of cDNA or gDNA derived from T cells, B-cell-depleted T cells, or PBMCs. The dataset comprised deeply sampled blood TCRbeta repertoires from subjects exposed to, actively infected with, or recovered from COVID-19. The repertoires were released in a freely available public database meant as a resource for research on the immune response to SARS-CoV-2. Samples were obtained from the ongoing ImmuneRACE study (first 160 participants) and from over a thousand subjects provided by 6 global collaborators. Sample metadata almost always included a de-identified subject ID, COVID-19 status, age in years and sex. Where available, HLA class I and class II types were obtained from metadata supplied by the sample provider rather than from assay-based typing. The study at large found these results: How much clinical and demographic metadata was included differed by source and by participant, and the metadata was provided uncurated.

Collaborating institutions collected whole blood in K2EDTA tubes following their own protocols. For TCRbeta analysis, collaborators shipped samples in one of three forms: frozen whole blood, isolated PBMCs, or DNA extracted from either of those sample types. The V gene is TRBV6-2 or TRBV6-3 and the J gene is TRBJ1-5; 5 matching bases give a weak D call of TRBD1. The clonotype comes from a human donor with active COVID-19. The donor label of this sample is uncertain. The sample consisted of peripheral blood. The DNA sequence is as follows: TGTGCCAGCAGTTACTCGGGCGGGACGCCCCAGCATTTT. This encodes CASSYSGGTPQHF.